What follows describes a single T cell receptor (beta chain). The target antigen is unknown. One junction end disagrees with the germline gene, perhaps due to a read error. TCRdb redid the calling of the 5' RACE reads with MiXCR, one entry per CDR3 protein. The data contain under 85,000 distinct CDR3 sequences, roughly 13% of them singletons. The data stem from a study of early T cells in non-severe SARS-CoV-2 infection. Overall study results and limits: The study's VDJdb matching favored anti-spike CD8 responses and missed private and CD4 specificities.

The CDR3 has 16 residues. The germline V gene encodes CDR1 SGDLS and CDR2 YYNGEE. Source material: whole blood. This chain connects TRBV9 to TRBJ2-7; TRBD2 matches at 10 bases. This TCR came from an adult who was a healthcare worker with PCR-confirmed SARS-CoV-2 infection or an uninfected control (not recorded which). Written as DNA, the CDR3 is TGTGCCTGCAGCGTAGGGAAAGCGGGAGGGCCCTACGAGCAGTACTTC. Protein product: CACSVGKAGGPYEQYF.